This TCR beta chain was sequenced during a study of T cells in Graves' hyperthyroidism and ophthalmopathy. The germline CDR1 and CDR2 sequences are SGHAT and FQNNGV. With 5 bases removed from V and 3 bases from J, the gap between germline ends came to 14 bases. The CDR3 is made up of 14 amino acids. RNA transcripts served as the template for amplifying TCR beta CDR3 regions. Using the HTBI primer set, a first-round RT-PCR was run on the TCR CDR3. TCRdb used MiXCR to reprocess the multiplex PCR reads, holding one entry per CDR3 protein. The sample includes about 360,000 distinct CDR3 sequences, approximately 14% of them seen just once. The sample holds many counts of this clonotype. Uncontrolled infection, other autoimmune disease, pregnancy or lactation led to exclusion.

This TCR came from a woman under 30 with Graves' hyperthyroidism that later progressed to Graves' ophthalmopathy. The sample consisted of blood. V is TRBV11-2 and J is TRBJ2-7, with a possible D match to TRBD2 (5 bases). The CDR3: CASSPLGVHYEQYF. CDR3 DNA sequence: TGTGCCAGCAGCCCCCTCGGGGTACACTACGAGCAGTACTTC.